These T cell receptor beta chains were read from a single sample in a study of shared clonotypes between healthy human individuals. The repertoire was sequenced with immunoSEQ multiplex PCR; TCRdb's copy has only in-frame clones and lacks some. Here the sample spans around 2,000,000 clones, 85% to 95% being singletons. The specimen sequenced was naive CD4+ T cells sorted from blood. Receptors originate from a man aged 18 to 30 in good health. CDR3s include the opening cysteine and the closing phenylalanine or tryptophan. A D gene is named only where the DNA matches it firmly. Clone size, where shown, is once, few, many, or a class for clones that have expanded.

V gene,J gene,clone size,D gene,CDR3 DNA,CDR3 protein
TRBV27,TRBJ1-4,.,.,TGTGCCAGCAGTTTCCTTAATGAAAAACTGTTTTTT,CASSFLNEKLFF
TRBV5-1,TRBJ2-5,once,.,TGCGCCAGCAGCTTGGGGCTAGGAGGAGAGACCCAGTACTTC,CASSLGLGGETQYF
TRBV10-2,TRBJ2-5,.,TRBD1,TGCGCCAGCAGTGAGTCGATAATAGGACAGGGAAGACTCCAAGAGACCCAGTACTTC,CASSESIIGQGRLQETQYF
TRBV30,TRBJ2-5,.,TRBD1,TGTGCCTCGACGACAGGGGGTGCCTGGTACCAAGAGACCCAGTACTTC,CASTTGGAWYQETQYF
TRBV4-3,TRBJ2-7,.,.,TGCGCCAGCAGCCAAGATGGCCAGGGGAAACACGAGCAGTACTTC,CASSQDGQGKHEQYF
TRBV6-5,TRBJ2-7,.,.,TGTGCCAGCAGTTTACTCCCAACCGGGGCGTCCGAGCAGTACTTC,CASSLLPTGASEQYF
TRBV19,TRBJ1-2,few,.,TGTGCCAGTAGTGCCCGAGGCTACACCTTC,CASSARGYTF
TRBV5-1,TRBJ2-7,.,.,TGCGCCAGCAGCTTGCAGGGGCCCTCCTACGAGCAGTACTTC,CASSLQGPSYEQYF
TRBV10-3,TRBJ1-1,.,.,TGTGCCATCAGTCCCAGGGAGACTGAAGCTTTCTTT,CAISPRETEAFF
TRBV2,TRBJ2-1,.,TRBD2,TGTGCCAGCAGTAAACTAGCGGGGGCCTACAATGAGCAGTTCTTC,CASSKLAGAYNEQFF
TRBV2,TRBJ1-1,.,TRBD1,TGTGCCAGCAGACTTCGGACAGGGGGCGCCGCTGAAGCTTTCTTT,CASRLRTGGAAEAFF
TRBV5-6,TRBJ2-5,.,TRBD1,TGTGCCAGCAGCGCATCGGGGACAGGGACCCTACAAGAGACCCAGTACTTC,CASSASGTGTLQETQYF
TRBV9,TRBJ2-1,.,.,TGTGCCAGCACAGAGTCGGCAGGCAACAATGAGCAGTTCTTC,CASTESAGNNEQFF
TRBV30,TRBJ1-1,.,TRBD1,TGTGCCTGGAGGGAGACAGGGGTTTTCACTGAAGCTTTCTTT,CAWRETGVFTEAFF
TRBV4-3,TRBJ2-1,.,TRBD2,TGCGCCAGCAGCCCTAGCGGGAGAGACCCCTACAATGAGCAGTTCTTC,CASSPSGRDPYNEQFF
TRBV9,TRBJ1-6,.,.,TGTGCCAGCAGCGTAGTCTTCGGAAGGGAACAGGGTTCACCCCTCCACTTT,CASSVVFGREQGSPLHF
TRBV10-3,TRBJ1-3,.,.,TGTGCCATCAGTGATTGGGGTTCGGGTGAAAACACCATATATTTT,CAISDWGSGENTIYF
TRBV7-2,TRBJ2-2,.,.,TGTGCCAGCAGCTTAGACGGGAGCAGCGGGGAGCTGTTTTTT,CASSLDGSSGELFF
TRBV19,TRBJ1-2,.,.,TGTGCCAGTAGTATACCCGGGACGGAAGAGGACACCTTC,CASSIPGTEEDTF
TRBV27,TRBJ2-7,.,TRBD2,TGTGCCAGCAGAGGACTAGCGGGAGACTACGAGCAGTACTTC,CASRGLAGDYEQYF
TRBV5-6,TRBJ2-2,.,.,TGTGCCAGCTGCGCCGGGGAGCTGTTTTTT,CASCAGELFF
TRBV10-3,TRBJ2-3,.,.,TGTGCCATCACGGCCGGGGGAAGCACAGATACGCAGTATTTT,CAITAGGSTDTQYF
TRBV30,TRBJ2-6,.,.,TGTGCCATACAGGTCTCTGGGGCCAACGTCCTGACTTTC,CAIQVSGANVLTF
TRBV10-1,TRBJ2-5,.,TRBD2,TGCGCCAGCAGAGCGGGGCCGCAAGAGACCCAGTACTTC,CASRAGPQETQYF
TRBV5-1,TRBJ1-6,.,TRBD1,TGCGCCAGCAGCTTGGCCCCAGGGGGGAATTCACCCCTCCACTTT,CASSLAPGGNSPLHF
TRBV9,TRBJ1-3,.,TRBD1,TGTGCCAGCAGCCCGGGGACAGGGGGTTTCTCTGGAAACACCATATATTTT,CASSPGTGGFSGNTIYF
TRBV18,TRBJ2-5,.,TRBD2,TGTGCCAGCTCACCATCGCGGGAGTACTCGGAGACCCAGTACTTC,CASSPSREYSETQYF
TRBV28,TRBJ1-2,many,TRBD1,TGTGCCAGCAGTTTAATCAGACAGGGGGCGCTCCATGGCTACACCTTC,CASSLIRQGALHGYTF
TRBV5-8,TRBJ1-5,.,TRBD1,TGTGCCAGCAGCTCTGTAAGGACAGGGAGTAATCAGCCCCAGCATTTT,CASSSVRTGSNQPQHF
TRBV7-9,TRBJ1-1,.,.,TGTGCCAGCAGCTTAGAGAGACCGAGCACTGAAGCTTTCTTT,CASSLERPSTEAFF
TRBV5-1,TRBJ2-3,once,.,TGCGCCAGCAGCAAGGACGGCACAGATACGCAGTATTTT,CASSKDGTDTQYF
TRBV28,TRBJ2-2,.,.,TGTGCCAGCACCATAGCCGGAGGACCCTACACCGGGGAGCTGTTTTTT,CASTIAGGPYTGELFF
TRBV28,TRBJ1-4,.,.,TGTGCCAGCAGTCTCCACCAAAGGATAGGGGAGGAAAAACTGTTTTTT,CASSLHQRIGEEKLFF
TRBV6-6,TRBJ2-1,.,TRBD2,TGTGCCAGCAGTTACGAAGCGGGGGTCAATGAGCAGTTCTTC,CASSYEAGVNEQFF
TRBV10-3,TRBJ1-4,.,.,TGTGCCATCAACTCAGGGAGGGATGAAAAACTGTTTTTT,CAINSGRDEKLFF
TRBV6-1,TRBJ1-6,.,.,TGTGCCAGCAGTGAAGTCTCCGGGATTAATTCACCCCTCCACTTT,CASSEVSGINSPLHF
TRBV28,TRBJ2-7,.,.,TGTGCCAGCAACCATGGGACAAGGCCCTCCTACGAGCAGTACTTC,CASNHGTRPSYEQYF